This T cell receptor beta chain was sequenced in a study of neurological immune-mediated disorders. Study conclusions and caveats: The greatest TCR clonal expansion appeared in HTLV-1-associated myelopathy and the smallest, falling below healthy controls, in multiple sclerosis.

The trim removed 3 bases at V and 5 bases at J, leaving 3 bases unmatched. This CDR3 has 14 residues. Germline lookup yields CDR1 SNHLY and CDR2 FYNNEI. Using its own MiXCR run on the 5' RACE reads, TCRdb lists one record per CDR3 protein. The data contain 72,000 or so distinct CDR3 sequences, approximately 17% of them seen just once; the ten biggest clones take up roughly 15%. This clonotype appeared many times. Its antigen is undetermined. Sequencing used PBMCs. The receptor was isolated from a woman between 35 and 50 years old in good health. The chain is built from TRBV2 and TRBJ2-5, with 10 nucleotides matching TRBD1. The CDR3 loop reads CASSDVGQGETQYF. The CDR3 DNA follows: TGTGCCAGCAGTGATGTGGGACAGGGGGAGACCCAGTACTTC.